Presented here are 6 T cell receptor beta chains from one specimen sequenced in a study of shared T cell receptors in the human thymus. Profiled with immunoSEQ multiplex PCR; TCRdb holds only in-frame clones, not every one. This sample carries about 380,000 clones, over 90% of them seen once, and the ten largest clones take about 0.02%. The sequencing sample was made of thymocytes. These receptors came from a human donor.

The chain couples TRBV18 to TRBJ2-1; no definite D call. The V end was cut by 6 bases, the J end by 0 bases, with 15 bases between. The CDR3 has 16 residues. CDR1 is KGHSH, CDR2 LQKENI, per germline. The CDR3 DNA reads TGTGCCAGCTCTCCAAGTAGGACCCGCTCCTACAATGAGCAGTTCTTC. Translation: CASSPSRTRSYNEQFF.

The V call is TRBV10-3, the J call TRBJ2-5, with D possibly being TRBD2 (6 bases). CDR3 length: 14 amino acids. V dropped 10 bases and J dropped 5 bases, with 20 bases sitting between them. The germline V gene encodes CDR1 ENHRY and CDR2 SYGVKD. The DNA of the CDR3 is TGTGCCACCTGCCTCCGGGGAGGAGAGGAGACCCAGTACTTC. It is translated as CATCLRGGEETQYF.

The chain joins TRBV10-3 to TRBJ1-5; a possible D gene is TRBD1 (5 bases). V was clipped by 2 bases and J by 3 bases, with 11 bases between them. The CDR3 is 15 residues long. CDR1 ENHRY and CDR2 SYGVKD come from the germline V gene. CDR3 region: CAISEADKDNQPQHF. The CDR3, as DNA: TGTGCCATCAGTGAGGCGGACAAGGACAATCAGCCCCAGCATTTT.

The chain combines TRBV28 with TRBJ2-7; D gene uncertain. The germline V gene encodes CDR1 MDHEN and CDR2 SYDVKM. The germline V and J ends were trimmed by 7 bases and 0 bases, with 19 bases remaining between them. This CDR3 is 16 amino acids long. The DNA for the CDR3 is TGTGCCAGCACTCCCCATCAAGAACACCACTCCTACGAGCAGTACTTC. It codes for CASTPHQEHHSYEQYF.

The chain carries TRBV14 and TRBJ2-7; unclear D gene. V was trimmed by 0 bases and J by 4 bases, leaving 16 bases between them. The CDR3 runs 16 residues. Germline lookup yields CDR1 SGHDN and CDR2 FVKESK. In DNA form, the CDR3 reads TGTGCCAGCAGCCAAGAGAACTGGACGGAGTTTTACGAGCAGTACTTC. Residues: CASSQENWTEFYEQYF.

This clone showed up just once. V is TRBV4-3 and J is TRBJ2-1; 13 nucleotides line up with TRBD2. The CDR3 runs to 19 residues. In germline, CDR1 is LGHNA, CDR2 YSLEER. Trimming took 2 bases from V and 6 from J; bases not matched to a gene: 13. CDR3 coding DNA: TGCGCCAGCAGCCAATCCCCACTAGCGGGAGGGCCGACGGGCAATGAGCAGTTCTTC. Its translation: CASSQSPLAGGPTGNEQFF.